Listed below are T cell receptor beta chains from one sample, sequenced in a study of CD8 T cells in ankylosing spondylitis. Using its own MiXCR run on the 5' RACE reads, TCRdb lists one record per CDR3 protein. The table includes some 180,000 distinct CDR3 sequences, over 15% detected once. The specimen sequenced was blood, either unsorted or a sorted T cell fraction (not recorded which). Every receptor here comes from a male donor between 5 and 35 years old with ankylosing spondylitis or in good health (not recorded which). CDR3s include the opening cysteine and the closing phenylalanine or tryptophan. D genes are given only for firm matches. A row's size may be missing; if present it is once, few, many or a size class.

J gene | clone size | V gene | D gene | CDR3 DNA | CDR3 protein
TRBJ2-7 | . | TRBV20-1 | TRBD2 | TGCAGTGTTTCGGGCGGGAGGCTCTACGAGCAGTACTTC | CSVSGGRLYEQYF
TRBJ2-1 | . | TRBV6-5 | . | TGTGCCAGCAGTGAGGGGAGAAATGAGCAGTTCTTC | CASSEGRNEQFF
TRBJ2-5 | many | TRBV6-6 | . | TGTGCCAGCAGTTATGATGAGACCCAGTACTTC | CASSYDETQYF
TRBJ1-1 | few | TRBV10-3 | . | TGTGCCAGCAACACAGGGATTACTGAAGCTTTCTTT | CASNTGITEAFF
TRBJ2-3 | many | TRBV12-3/TRBV12-4 | TRBD2 | TGTGCCAGCAGTTCTCGGACTAGCGAGACAGATACGCAGTATTTT | CASSSRTSETDTQYF
TRBJ2-5 | many | TRBV5-1 | . | TGCGCCAGTCGACGGGAGTTATGGACATCGCAAGAGACCCAGTACTTC | CASRRELWTSQETQYF
TRBJ1-5 | . | TRBV20-1 | TRBD1 | TGCAGTGCTAGAGATCCAGACAGGGCAAGTGATCAGCCCCAGCATTTT | CSARDPDRASDQPQHF
TRBJ1-1 | many | TRBV12-3/TRBV12-4 | . | TGTGCCAGCAGTTTTGGTGAGGCACGTGAAGCTTTCTTT | CASSFGEAREAFF
TRBJ1-5 | many | TRBV10-2 | TRBD1 | TGCGCCAGCAGTGAGCCGGACAGGGGCAATCAGCCCCAGCATTTT | CASSEPDRGNQPQHF
TRBJ1-2 | many | TRBV27 | TRBD1 | TGTGCCAGCAGTTTGCACAGGGGTGACTATGGCTACACCTTC | CASSLHRGDYGYTF
TRBJ2-6 | many | TRBV4-3 | . | TGCGCCAGCAGCCAAGATCCGACGAGCTCTGGGGCCAACGTCCTGACTTTC | CASSQDPTSSGANVLTF
TRBJ2-1 | many | TRBV25-1 | . | TGTGCCAGCAGTGGGGCAGGGTTGGATGAGCAGTTCTTC | CASSGAGLDEQFF
TRBJ2-1 | . | TRBV6-2/TRBV6-3 | . | TGTGCCAGCACCGAATGGGGTCTAGCGGAGCAGTTCTTC | CASTEWGLAEQFF
TRBJ2-1 | many | TRBV6-5 | TRBD2 | TGTGCCAGCGGCAGCGGGAGTCTAACCTACAATGAGCAGTTCTTC | CASGSGSLTYNEQFF
TRBJ1-4 | many | TRBV6-5 | . | TGTGCCAGCAGTTACGGTCCGCTTACAGGAAAAAAACTGTTTTTT | CASSYGPLTGKKLFF
TRBJ2-5 | many | TRBV29-1 | . | TGCAGCGTTGAAAGGGGACTGGCGTACCAAGAGACCCAGTACTTC | CSVERGLAYQETQYF
TRBJ2-1 | many | TRBV20-1 | . | TGCAGTGCAACTCCCACTGTTAATGAGCAGTTCTTC | CSATPTVNEQFF
TRBJ1-5 | . | TRBV6-1 | . | TGTGCCAGCAGCGTCGCAGGGCGCAATCAGCCCCAGCATTTT | CASSVAGRNQPQHF
TRBJ1-1 | many | TRBV6-1 | . | TGTGCCAGCATCCTGCTTCTAGCGAACACTGAAGCTTTCTTT | CASILLLANTEAFF
TRBJ2-1 | many | TRBV25-1 | . | TGTGCCAGCAGTGAATTGAGGGGGAGCTCCTACAATGAGCAGTTCTTC | CASSELRGSSYNEQFF
TRBJ1-4 | many | TRBV15 | . | TGTGCCACCAGCAATCCAAGGGCGGGGGAAAAACTGTTTTTT | CATSNPRAGEKLFF
TRBJ1-1 | many | TRBV14 | . | TGTGCCAGCAGCCAAGAAACAGGGAACACTGAAGCTTTCTTT | CASSQETGNTEAFF
TRBJ2-6 | many | TRBV27 | . | TGTGCCAGCAGCCCCTTCGGTGCAGTACCCGGGGCCAACGTCCTGACTTTC | CASSPFGAVPGANVLTF
TRBJ1-4 | many | TRBV4-1 | . | TGCGCCAGCAGCCTCACGCGGGGTGAAAAACTGTTTTTT | CASSLTRGEKLFF
TRBJ1-2 | many | TRBV6-2/TRBV6-3 | . | TGTGCCAGCAGAAACCCCGGGACGGTCTATGGCTACACCTTC | CASRNPGTVYGYTF
TRBJ2-7 | . | TRBV6-5 | TRBD2 | TGTGCCAGCAGTTACTCGGGACTAGCGGGAACCTACGAGCAGTACTTC | CASSYSGLAGTYEQYF
TRBJ2-1 | many | TRBV5-1 | . | TGCGCCAGCAGCTCTACAGGCTACAATGAGCAGTTCTTC | CASSSTGYNEQFF
TRBJ2-5 | many | TRBV28 | . | TGTGCCAGCGAGGCGGGACGGGAGACCCAGTACTTC | CASEAGRETQYF
TRBJ2-5 | many | TRBV9 | . | TGTGCCAGCAGCAAAGGGGTCTCGTACCAAGAGACCCAGTACTTC | CASSKGVSYQETQYF
TRBJ2-3 | few | TRBV7-2 | . | TGTGCCACGGGGTGGATCAGCACAGATACGCAGTATTTT | CATGWISTDTQYF
TRBJ1-4 | many | TRBV25-1 | . | TGTGCCAGCAGTGAATTCGGGGGAGGTGGCGTTTGGGGAGAAAAACTGTTTTTT | CASSEFGGGGVWGEKLFF
TRBJ2-6 | few | TRBV20-1 | . | TGCAGTGCTAGTTGGGGGCTCCAATCTGGGGCCAACGTCCTGACTTTC | CSASWGLQSGANVLTF
TRBJ2-3 | many | TRBV25-1 | . | TGTGCCAGCAGTGAATATGACAGGACAACAGATACGCAGTATTTT | CASSEYDRTTDTQYF
TRBJ2-1 | once | TRBV20-1 | TRBD2 | TGCAGTGCTACGCGGACTAGCGGGACGAATGAGCAGTTCTTC | CSATRTSGTNEQFF
TRBJ2-5 | many | TRBV20-1 | . | TGCAGTGTTCCAACGCAGGGCCGTCGGGAGACCCAGTACTTC | CSVPTQGRRETQYF
TRBJ2-3 | many | TRBV6-2/TRBV6-3 | TRBD2 | TGTGCCAGCAGGAAACTAGCGGCCACAGATACGCAGTATTTT | CASRKLAATDTQYF
TRBJ2-2 | few | TRBV6-2/TRBV6-3 | TRBD1 | TGTGCCAGCAGCTCGACAGGGTACACCGGGGAGCTGTTTTTT | CASSSTGYTGELFF
TRBJ1-1 | many | TRBV12-3/TRBV12-4 | . | TGTGCCAGCAGTCCGCAGGGTAGGGCTGAAGCTTTCTTT | CASSPQGRAEAFF
TRBJ2-2 | many | TRBV21-1 | . | TGTGCCAGCCTCGACAGGGGAGGTTGCACCGGGGAGCTGTTTTTT | CASLDRGGCTGELFF
TRBJ2-6 | many | TRBV12-3/TRBV12-4 | TRBD2 | TGTGCCAGCAGCGGGACTAGTGATCTTGGGGCCAACGTCCTGACTTTC | CASSGTSDLGANVLTF
TRBJ2-1 | many | TRBV28 | TRBD2 | TGTGCCGCCACCAGTCATAGCGGGAGAAGTCCGTTCTTC | CAATSHSGRSPFF
TRBJ1-5 | many | TRBV5-1 | . | TGCGCCAGCAGCCCCGCTTCCGGCGGCAATCAGCCCCAGCATTTT | CASSPASGGNQPQHF
TRBJ2-3 | many | TRBV29-1 | TRBD2 | TGCAGCGTTGGAGGACTAGCGGGAGCTGACACAGATACGCAGTATTTT | CSVGGLAGADTDTQYF
TRBJ2-2 | many | TRBV28 | TRBD2 | TGTGCCAGCAGTTTATGGGGGGGGAGGAACACCGGGGAGCTGTTTTTT | CASSLWGGRNTGELFF
TRBJ2-3 | few | TRBV5-4 | . | TGTGCCAGCACCACCGCTGCCCGGGAGCCCAACGGTGCAGATACGCAGTATTTT | CASTTAAREPNGADTQYF
TRBJ2-1 | many | TRBV5-1 | TRBD2 | TGCGCCAGCAGCTTGGCAACTGGAAGGCTAGCGGGAGAAAGAGCCTACAATGAGCAGTTCTTC | CASSLATGRLAGERAYNEQFF
TRBJ2-7 | many | TRBV7-9 | . | TGTGCCAGCAGCCCCGGCACATCTTACGAGCAGTACTTC | CASSPGTSYEQYF
TRBJ2-2 | . | TRBV7-3 | . | TGTGCCAGCAGCCCAAGCGGAGGCACCGGGGAGCTGTTTTTT | CASSPSGGTGELFF
TRBJ2-1 | many | TRBV5-6 | TRBD2 | TGTGCCAGCAGCTACACCCGCGCAGCGGGAGTACTGTTCTTC | CASSYTRAAGVLFF
TRBJ2-1 | . | TRBV6-5 | . | TGTGCCAGCAGCCCTCACTGGGACTACAATGAGCAGTTCTTC | CASSPHWDYNEQFF
TRBJ2-1 | . | TRBV25-1 | . | TGTGCCAGCAGTCGTGAGGGGTATGAGCAGTTCTTC | CASSREGYEQFF
TRBJ2-3 | many | TRBV9 | TRBD2 | TGTGCCAGCAGCGCGACTAGCGTGCTCACAGATACGCAGTATTTT | CASSATSVLTDTQYF
TRBJ2-7 | . | TRBV20-1 | TRBD2 | TGCAGTGCTAGAGTTGTAGCGGGAGAGTCCGAGCAGTACTTC | CSARVVAGESEQYF
TRBJ2-7 | many | TRBV12-3/TRBV12-4 | . | TGTGCCAGCAGGCAGACAGGAAGAGGGGGCTACGAGCAGTACTTC | CASRQTGRGGYEQYF
TRBJ2-5 | many | TRBV5-4 | . | TGTGCCAGCAGCCCCACAGGGAGCCAAGAGACCCAGTACTTC | CASSPTGSQETQYF
TRBJ2-5 | few | TRBV4-2 | . | TGTGCCAGCAGCCCTTTGGGGCAACAAGAGACCCAGTACTTC | CASSPLGQQETQYF
TRBJ2-2 | many | TRBV6-6 | . | TGTGCCAGCACAGGAACCGGGGAGCTGTTTTTT | CASTGTGELFF
TRBJ2-1 | many | TRBV5-1 | TRBD1 | TGCGCCAGCAGCCCACGGACAGGGGGCGAAGGGAATGAGCAGTTCTTC | CASSPRTGGEGNEQFF
TRBJ2-1 | many | TRBV7-9 | TRBD1 | TGTGCCAGCAGCCCCATAAAGGGGGCCCGTTACAATGAGCAGTTCTTC | CASSPIKGARYNEQFF